This T cell receptor beta chain was retrieved from a study of cytomegalovirus exposure and HLA in healthy donors. Study-level information: The study's early data release held 80 million to 95 million unique TCRs from HLA-typed donors. Study results and limitations: Cytomegalovirus status was reportedly diagnosed by the classifier with high specificity and sensitivity.

Germline V gives CDR1 MRHNA, CDR2 SNTAGT. V shed 5 bases and J shed 2 bases, with 7 bases lying between them. The CDR3 runs 13 residues. It was with 60 Vbeta and 13 Jbeta primers that the PCR ran. The method was immunoSEQ multiplex PCR; TCRdb's version includes in-frame clones alone and lacks a portion of them. This table holds approximately 140,000 clones, approximately 80% found once. Concerning this clone: What it recognizes is unknown.

This sequence was found in a boy between 2 and 10 years old in good health and CMV-seronegative. The chain carries TRBV6-4 and TRBJ2-1; tentative D call: TRBD1 (5 bases). The material sequenced was PBMCs. The CDR3 nucleotides are TGTGCCAGCAGTCCGGACACCTACAATGAGCAGTTCTTC. Translation gives CASSPDTYNEQFF.